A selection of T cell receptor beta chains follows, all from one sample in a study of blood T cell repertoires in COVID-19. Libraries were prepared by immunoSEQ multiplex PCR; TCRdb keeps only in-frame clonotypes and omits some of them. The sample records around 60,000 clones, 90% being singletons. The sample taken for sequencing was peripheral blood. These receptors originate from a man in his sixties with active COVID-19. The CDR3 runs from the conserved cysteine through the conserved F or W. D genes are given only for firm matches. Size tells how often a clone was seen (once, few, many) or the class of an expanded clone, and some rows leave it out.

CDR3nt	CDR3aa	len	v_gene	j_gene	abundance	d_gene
TGTGCCAGCAGCCCACAGGGGGAGACCCAGTACTTC	CASSPQGETQYF	12	TRBV12-3/TRBV12-4	TRBJ2-5	NA	TRBD1
TGTGCCAGCAGCCTACAGGGACGCAATCAGCCCCAGCATTTT	CASSLQGRNQPQHF	14	TRBV7-9	TRBJ1-5	NA	NA
TGTGCCAGCAGCTGGGACACGAGCAATCAGCCCCAGCATTTT	CASSWDTSNQPQHF	14	TRBV7-9	TRBJ1-5	NA	NA
TGTGCCAGCAGCCCAACACAGGGAAGAAACACTGAAGCTTTCTTT	CASSPTQGRNTEAFF	15	TRBV6-5	TRBJ1-1	NA	NA
TGTGCCAGCAGTTCCATAGACCGGGTCGGGGAGACCCAGTACTTC	CASSSIDRVGETQYF	15	TRBV27	TRBJ2-5	NA	NA
TGCGCCAGCAGCTTCAGGTCCGGGGAGCTGTTTTTT	CASSFRSGELFF	12	TRBV5-1	TRBJ2-2	few	NA
TGTGCCAGCAGTCGACTAGCGGCCTACAATGAGCAGTTCTTC	CASSRLAAYNEQFF	14	TRBV2	TRBJ2-1	NA	TRBD2
TGCGCCAGCAGCCAACTTAGAAACACCGGGGAGCTGTTTTTT	CASSQLRNTGELFF	14	TRBV4-3	TRBJ2-2	NA	NA
TGCGCCAGCAACCCTCCTCTAGCGGGAGGGACGAACACCGGGGAGCTGTTTTTT	CASNPPLAGGTNTGELFF	18	TRBV5-1	TRBJ2-2	NA	TRBD2
TGTGCCAGCAGTCCATCAGGATCCTCTAACTATGGCTACACCTTC	CASSPSGSSNYGYTF	15	TRBV27	TRBJ1-2	few	NA
TGTGCCAGTAGTATAACGGGGTGGGTGGATGATACGCAGTATTTT	CASSITGWVDDTQYF	15	TRBV19	TRBJ2-3	NA	NA
TGTGCCATCACAAACCACAGGGAAGGCTACACCTTC	CAITNHREGYTF	12	TRBV10-3	TRBJ1-2	NA	NA
TGCAGCGTTTTCAGACTAGCGGGAGGGTTTATCTACAATGAGCAGTTCTTC	CSVFRLAGGFIYNEQFF	17	TRBV29-1	TRBJ2-1	NA	TRBD2
TGCAGTGCTAGTCTGGCTAGCGGGTCCTACGAGCAGTACTTC	CSASLASGSYEQYF	14	TRBV20-1	TRBJ2-7	NA	TRBD2
TGTGCCAGCAGCTTAGGGAGAGCCTCCAGAATTCAGTACTTC	CASSLGRASRIQYF	14	TRBV7-2	TRBJ2-4	NA	NA
TGCGCCAGCAGCTTGGGGGGGGACAGTCACCCCTACGAGCAGTACTTC	CASSLGGDSHPYEQYF	16	TRBV5-1	TRBJ2-7	NA	NA
TGTGCCATCGTGACTAGCGGGGGAGATTACAATGAGCAGTTCTTC	CAIVTSGGDYNEQFF	15	TRBV21-1	TRBJ2-1	NA	NA
TGTGCCAGCAGCAAAGGGGGGGATTATGGCTACACCTTC	CASSKGGDYGYTF	13	TRBV21-1	TRBJ1-2	NA	NA
TGTGCCATCAGTGGGACAGGGGTGGCAGATACGCAGTATTTT	CAISGTGVADTQYF	14	TRBV10-3	TRBJ2-3	NA	TRBD1
TGTGCCAGCGGCCGACAGGGGGCGAACACCGGGGAGCTGTTTTTT	CASGRQGANTGELFF	15	TRBV28	TRBJ2-2	NA	TRBD1
TGTGCCAGCAGTGCCCGGACAGGGGGTTTTGGCTACACCTTC	CASSARTGGFGYTF	14	TRBV2	TRBJ1-2	NA	TRBD1
TGTGCCAGCAGTGAAGGGAGGGTTGGGGCCAACGTCCTGACTTTC	CASSEGRVGANVLTF	15	TRBV6-1	TRBJ2-6	once	NA
TGTGCCAGCAGCTTAGGAGTAATTAACTATGGCTACACCTTC	CASSLGVINYGYTF	14	TRBV7-9	TRBJ1-2	NA	NA
TGTGCCAGTATCACATCTGGGGCGTCGGCTTTCTTT	CASITSGASAFF	12	TRBV19	TRBJ1-1	NA	NA
TGTGCCAGCAAAGCAGGGGATAATTCACCCCTCCACTTT	CASKAGDNSPLHF	13	TRBV6-5	TRBJ1-6	once	NA
TGTGCCATCAGTGAGTCCCCTGGCGGGGGGGCTTTAAATGAGCAGTTCTTC	CAISESPGGGALNEQFF	17	TRBV10-3	TRBJ2-1	NA	TRBD2
TGTGCCAGCAGCGTTAGGACAGGTGTCTCTGGAAACACCATATATTTT	CASSVRTGVSGNTIYF	16	TRBV9	TRBJ1-3	NA	TRBD1
TGTGCCAGCAGTCGTAGCGGGGGGGCCTTAAATACGCAGTATTTT	CASSRSGGALNTQYF	15	TRBV6-5	TRBJ2-3	NA	TRBD2
TGTGCCAGCAGTGACTCCCCGAGACAGGGAACCTACGAGCAGTACTTC	CASSDSPRQGTYEQYF	16	TRBV2	TRBJ2-7	NA	TRBD1
TGTGCCAGCAGTATCGGGACAGTTGAAGCTTTCTTT	CASSIGTVEAFF	12	TRBV6-6	TRBJ1-1	NA	TRBD1
TGTGCCAGCAGCTTGTCGGGACTAGCCTACGAGCAGTACTTC	CASSLSGLAYEQYF	14	TRBV5-6	TRBJ2-7	NA	TRBD2
TGCGCCAGCAGCCCCTCGTTAGCGGGGAACACCGGGGAGCTGTTTTTT	CASSPSLAGNTGELFF	16	TRBV4-3	TRBJ2-2	NA	TRBD2
TGTGCCAGCTCACGACTTAGCGGGACTGATCCAAACAATGAGCAGTTCTTC	CASSRLSGTDPNNEQFF	17	TRBV18	TRBJ2-1	NA	TRBD2
TGTGCCAGCAGTCGTCCACCGATCCACGGGACAGGGGTTGTCTACGAGCAGTACTTC	CASSRPPIHGTGVVYEQYF	19	TRBV6-2/TRBV6-3	TRBJ2-7	few	TRBD1
TGTGCCAGCAGTGAAATGGCCGAAAAACTGTTTTTT	CASSEMAEKLFF	12	TRBV6-1	TRBJ1-4	NA	NA
TGTGCCAGCAGCTTGAAGGGGGGAAACACCATATATTTT	CASSLKGGNTIYF	13	TRBV5-4	TRBJ1-3	NA	NA
TGTGCCAGCAGGGGGAGCGGGGCGAACTATGGCTACACCTTC	CASRGSGANYGYTF	14	TRBV5-6	TRBJ1-2	once	NA
TGTGCCAGCAGTTACTCGACAGACAACTATGGCTACACCTTC	CASSYSTDNYGYTF	14	TRBV6-2/TRBV6-3	TRBJ1-2	NA	NA
TGTGCCAGCAGCTTAGTAGTCGGGACAGGGGAAACCGGGGAGCTGTTTTTT	CASSLVVGTGETGELFF	17	TRBV11-3	TRBJ2-2	NA	TRBD1
TGTGCCAGCAGCCTGCGGACAGGTCGTATGAACACTGAAGCTTTCTTT	CASSLRTGRMNTEAFF	16	TRBV13	TRBJ1-1	NA	TRBD1
TGTGCCAGCACCTCACGTCGTAGGGGAGGGGCCAACGTCCTGACTTTC	CASTSRRRGGANVLTF	16	TRBV28	TRBJ2-6	NA	NA
TGTGCCAGCAGCGTAGTAGGGGCGACCCTCTCCGAGCAGTACTTC	CASSVVGATLSEQYF	15	TRBV9	TRBJ2-7	NA	NA
TGTGCCAGCATGCCCCGGATGGGGACACGGAACTATGGCTACACCTTC	CASMPRMGTRNYGYTF	16	TRBV5-6	TRBJ1-2	NA	NA
TGTGCCAGCAGCCAAGCAGGGTCAACTAATGAAAAACTGTTTTTT	CASSQAGSTNEKLFF	15	TRBV3-1/TRBV3-2	TRBJ1-4	NA	NA
TGTGCCAGTAGTATGACAGACCCGTCTAATTCACCCCTCCACTTT	CASSMTDPSNSPLHF	15	TRBV19	TRBJ1-6	once	NA
TGTGCCTGGAGTGTGCAGGGGCACACTGAAGCTTTCTTT	CAWSVQGHTEAFF	13	TRBV30	TRBJ1-1	NA	NA
TGCAGCGTCCCCGGGACTAGCACAGATACGCAGTATTTT	CSVPGTSTDTQYF	13	TRBV29-1	TRBJ2-3	NA	NA
TGTGCCAGCAGCTTGGTAGGGACAGGGAAGACCCAGTACTTC	CASSLVGTGKTQYF	14	TRBV5-4	TRBJ2-5	NA	TRBD1
TGTGCCAGCCAGGGTAAGGGCGCAGATACGCAGTATTTT	CASQGKGADTQYF	13	TRBV5-4	TRBJ2-3	NA	NA
TGCGCCAGCAGCCGCGCCTTAGCGGGGGCACAAGAGACCCAGTACTTC	CASSRALAGAQETQYF	16	TRBV4-1	TRBJ2-5	NA	TRBD2